This is a list of T cell receptor beta chains from one sample in a study of cytomegalovirus exposure and HLA in healthy donors. TCRdb's table, derived via immunoSEQ multiplex PCR, lists solely in-frame clones and lacks some. This table holds some 74,000 clones, approximately 94% found once. Source material: PBMCs. The receptors stem from a woman aged 25-40 years in good health and CMV-seronegative. CDR3s include the opening cysteine and the closing phenylalanine or tryptophan. The D gene is left open where the match is weak. Size is omitted from some rows. Given values are once, few, many or a class for expanded clones.

CASSSSGTQETQYF | TGTGCCAGCAGCTCAAGCGGGACGCAAGAGACCCAGTACTTC | TRBJ2-5 | - | TRBV7-8 | TRBD2
CASSSPGQGAEEQFF | TGTGCCAGCAGTTCTCCGGGACAGGGGGCGGAGGAGCAGTTCTTC | TRBJ2-1 | - | TRBV27 | TRBD1
CASSHTQSNEKLFF | TGCGCCAGCAGCCATACACAAAGTAATGAAAAACTGTTTTTT | TRBJ1-4 | - | TRBV4-1 | -
CASSYSLAGGVYNEQFF | TGTGCCAGCAGCTATTCCCTAGCGGGGGGGGTCTACAATGAGCAGTTCTTC | TRBJ2-1 | - | TRBV9 | TRBD2
CASSVSMNTEAFF | TGTGCCAGCAGTGTAAGCATGAACACTGAAGCTTTCTTT | TRBJ1-1 | - | TRBV25-1 | -
CASSLQASGRSETQYF | TGTGCCAGCAGCTTACAAGCTAGCGGTAGATCGGAGACCCAGTACTTC | TRBJ2-5 | - | TRBV7-9 | TRBD2
CASSGGQGVVEKLFF | TGTGCCAGCAGTGGGGGACAGGGAGTAGTTGAAAAACTGTTTTTT | TRBJ1-4 | - | TRBV6-1 | TRBD1
CASSQRQGDSPLHF | TGTGCCAGCTCACAGAGACAGGGGGATTCACCCCTCCACTTT | TRBJ1-6 | - | TRBV28 | TRBD1
CASSEMQGRGTEAFF | TGTGCCAGCAGTGAAATGCAGGGGCGCGGGACTGAAGCTTTCTTT | TRBJ1-1 | - | TRBV28 | -
CASSLVSGGGELFF | TGTGCCAGCAGCTTAGTATCAGGAGGGGGGGAGCTGTTTTTT | TRBJ2-2 | - | TRBV7-2 | -
CASSPQKTGASYNEQFF | TGCGCCAGCAGCCCTCAGAAAACAGGAGCCTCCTACAATGAGCAGTTCTTC | TRBJ2-1 | - | TRBV5-1 | -
CASSRRTGSEAFF | TGTGCCAGCAGCCGAAGGACAGGGTCTGAAGCTTTCTTT | TRBJ1-1 | once | TRBV6-5 | TRBD1
CASSIDLPVSGSRGEQFF | TGTGCCAGTAGTATAGATCTTCCGGTGAGCGGGAGTAGAGGTGAGCAGTTCTTC | TRBJ2-1 | - | TRBV19 | TRBD2
CASSPGSYTEAFF | TGTGCCAGCAGCCCCGGGAGCTACACTGAAGCTTTCTTT | TRBJ1-1 | - | TRBV7-9 | -
CASSFTLTGGETQYF | TGTGCCAGCAGCTTTACCCTGACAGGCGGAGAGACCCAGTACTTC | TRBJ2-5 | - | TRBV7-9 | -
CASSTPQGATGNTIYF | TGTGCCAGTAGTACCCCACAGGGGGCAACTGGAAACACCATATATTTT | TRBJ1-3 | - | TRBV19 | TRBD1
CASTYGQGRTEAFF | TGTGCCAGCACCTACGGACAGGGAAGAACTGAAGCTTTCTTT | TRBJ1-1 | - | TRBV6-6 | TRBD1
CASRIPGTSYEQYF | TGTGCCAGCAGAATCCCCGGGACTAGCTACGAGCAGTACTTC | TRBJ2-7 | - | TRBV28 | TRBD2
CASSWGQGNQPQHF | TGTGCCAGCAGCTGGGGACAGGGCAATCAGCCCCAGCATTTT | TRBJ1-5 | - | TRBV5-5 | TRBD1
CAWTRGGPYEQYF | TGTGCCTGGACAAGGGGGGGGCCCTACGAGCAGTACTTC | TRBJ2-7 | - | TRBV30 | -
CASTRWEEQFF | TGTGCCAGCACCCGGTGGGAGGAGCAGTTCTTC | TRBJ2-1 | - | TRBV2 | -
CATGEPFNYGYTF | TGTGCCACGGGGGAGCCCTTTAACTATGGCTACACCTTC | TRBJ1-2 | - | TRBV28 | -
CATSIGSPRVVNF | TGTGCCACCAGCATCGGATCGCCTCGGGTGGTGAATTTT | TRBJ2-3 | - | TRBV15 | -